Below, 23 T cell receptor beta chains from the same sample are listed, as sequenced in a study of blood T cell repertoires in COVID-19. TCRdb keeps only in-frame clones here, not all; method: immunoSEQ multiplex PCR. The sample has 100,000 to 120,000 clones, 75% to 85% seen once. The sequenced material came from peripheral blood. The receptors derive from an older woman with acute or convalescent COVID-19.

The V gene is TRBV10-2, the J gene TRBJ2-3, with 9 nucleotides matching TRBD2. CDR3 size: 15 residues. V gave up 7 bases and J gave up 8 bases; unmatched junction bases: 13. Germline CDR1 and CDR2: WSHSY and SAAADI. The CDR3 nucleotides are TGCGCCAGCACCCTACTTGCGGGGGGGTTAGGTACGCAGTATTTT. Its protein product is CASTLLAGGLGTQYF.

The chain has TRBV7-9 and TRBJ2-7; perhaps TRBD2 as D (5 bases). Trimming removed 5 bases at V and 6 bases at J, with 20 bases between. This CDR3 is 15 amino acids long. In germline, CDR1 is SEHNR, CDR2 FQNEAQ (reference sequence). The CDR3 region has the DNA TGTGCCAGCAGCCGAATCAGGACTCCAGTTAGCGAGCAGTACTTC. It yields the protein CASSRIRTPVSEQYF.

Only one count was recorded for this clone. V usage is TRBV18 and J usage is TRBJ1-5, with 7 bases lining up with TRBD1. Germline CDR1 and CDR2: KGHSH and LQKENI. This CDR3 spans 14 amino acids. Trimming took 5 bases from V and 5 from J; bases not matched to a gene: 6. The CDR3 here is CASSAQGLDQPQHF. In nucleotides, the CDR3 is TGTGCCAGCTCAGCACAGGGGCTCGATCAGCCCCAGCATTTT.

The rearrangement joins TRBV7-2 to TRBJ1-6; weak D call: TRBD1 (5 bases). Trimming shortened V by 6 bases and J by 7 bases, and 10 bases separated the two germline ends. This CDR3 is 13 amino acids long. CDR1 and CDR2 from the germline V gene are SGHTA and FQGNSA. CDR3 loop: CASSFQGNSPLHF. As DNA, the CDR3 is TGTGCCAGCAGTTTTCAGGGAAATTCACCCCTCCACTTT. Using reference TRBV7-2 and TRBJ1-6 for the parts outside the CDR3, the full variable domain is GAGVSQSPSNKVTEKGKDVELRCDPISGHTALYWYRQSLGQGLEFLIYFQGNSAPDKSGLPSDRFSAERTGGSVSTLTIQRTQQEDSAVYLCASSFQGNSPLHFGNGTRLTVT.

This chain joins TRBV28 and TRBJ1-6, with 7 positions matching TRBD1. The CDR3 has 15 residues. Germline CDR1 MDHEN, CDR2 SYDVKM. The trim removed 6 bases at V and 6 bases at J, leaving 8 bases unmatched. CDR3 region: CASSSGDRANSPLHF. In DNA, the CDR3 is TGTGCCAGCAGCTCCGGTGACAGGGCTAATTCACCCCTCCACTTT.

The CDR3 bases are TGTGCCAGCAGCCCAGGGGGGCAGCAGTTCTTC. It encodes CASSPGGQQFF. The chain combines TRBV6-5 with TRBJ2-1; D possibly corresponds to TRBD1 (7 bases). Germline assignment: CDR1 MNHEY and CDR2 SVGAGI. This CDR3 is built from 11 residues. Trimming stripped 6 bases from V and 11 bases from J, with 11 bases between.

V and J are TRBV2 and TRBJ2-1; D perhaps matches TRBD2 (6 bases). Germline CDR1 reads SNHLY; CDR2 reads FYNNEI. This CDR3 is built from 13 residues. Trimming removed 4 bases from V and 9 bases from J, with 13 bases in between. The DNA of the CDR3 is TGTGCCAGCAGTGTTACGGGACTTGCTGAGCAGTTCTTC. Amino acid sequence: CASSVTGLAEQFF.

The rearrangement joins TRBV24-1 to TRBJ2-5; D unclear. The CDR3 is 12 residues long. Germline CDR1 reads KGHDR; CDR2 reads SFDVKD. Trimming left V 5 bases short and J 7 bases short, with 10 bases between. CDR3 coding DNA: TGTGCCACCAGTGGGCCTGGCGGGACCCAGTACTTC. It encodes CATSGPGGTQYF.

J is TRBJ2-1 and V is TRBV6-4, with 8 bases identical to TRBD2. This CDR3 is built from 15 residues. V lost 0 bases, J lost 3 bases, and 1 base stayed unmatched. Germline V gives CDR1 MRHNA, CDR2 SNTAGT. CDR3 region: CASSDSSGDYNEQFF. CDR3 nucleotide sequence: TGTGCCAGCAGTGACTCTAGCGGGGACTACAATGAGCAGTTCTTC.

A few counts support this clone. The V and J genes are TRBV3-1 (or the pseudogene TRBV3-2) and TRBJ1-2; TRBD1 matches 9 bases. With V trimmed by 6 bases and J by 6 bases, 5 bases remained unmatched. The CDR3 covers 13 residues. Germline V lookup: CDR1 LGHDT, CDR2 YNNKEL (reference sequence). CDR3 protein: CASRPDRGNGYTF. The CDR3 DNA follows: TGTGCCAGCAGACCCGACAGGGGGAATGGCTACACCTTC.

The rearrangement joins TRBV7-9 to TRBJ2-4, with D possibly matching TRBD1 (6 bases). Between the trimmed V and J ends, which lost 5 bases and 5 bases, there was a span of 13 bases. CDR1 is SEHNR, CDR2 FQNEAQ, per germline (reference sequence). The length of the CDR3 is 14 residues. Here the CDR3 DNA reads TGTGCCAGCAGCCATAGGACAGCAGAAAACATTCAGTACTTC. Protein: CASSHRTAENIQYF.

A single count supports this clone. CDR3 protein: CASSLSGLTYEQYF. The CDR3 DNA reads as TGTGCCAGCAGTTTATCAGGACTGACCTACGAGCAGTACTTC. This chain connects TRBV28 to TRBJ2-7; TRBD2 is a possible D gene (5 bases). Germline CDR1 is MDHEN and CDR2 is SYDVKM. Trimming removed 1 base at V and 2 bases at J, with 9 bases between. The CDR3 loop spans 14 amino acids.

The V gene is TRBV2, the J gene TRBJ2-2, with no clear D. The CDR3 extends over 13 amino acids. V lost 6 bases, J lost 7 bases, and 12 bases lay in between. The germline V gene encodes CDR1 SNHLY and CDR2 FYNNEI. The CDR3, as DNA: TGTGCCAGCAGCGGGTTACGAGGCGGGGAGCTGTTTTTT. Translation gives CASSGLRGGELFF.

This chain links TRBV5-6 with TRBJ2-2; 8 nucleotides align to TRBD1. V lost 8 bases to trimming and J lost 4 bases; unmatched junction nucleotides: 7. Germline CDR1 reads SGHDT; CDR2 reads YYEEEE. This CDR3 is 14 amino acids long. The CDR3 region has the DNA TGTGCCAGTCAGGGACAGGCCATCACCGGGGAGCTGTTTTTT. As protein: CASQGQAITGELFF. The complete variable domain, with remaining parts taken from reference TRBV5-6 and TRBJ2-2, reads DAGVTQSPTHLIKTRGQQVTLRCSPKSGHDTVSWYQQALGQGPQFIFQYYEEEERQRGNFPDRFSGHQFPNYSSELNVNALLLGDSALYLCASQGQAITGELFFGEGSRLTVL.

The V gene is TRBV6-5, the J gene TRBJ2-7; 8 bases map to TRBD1. The CDR3 extends over 14 amino acids. V lost 7 bases, J lost 6 bases, and 11 bases stayed unmatched. From germline, CDR1 is MNHEY and CDR2 SVGAGI. CDR3 region: CASTSARGHFEQYF. CDR3 nucleotides: TGTGCCAGCACTTCCGCCAGGGGGCATTTCGAGCAGTACTTC.

The chain has TRBV7-3 and TRBJ1-1, with TRBD1 identical over 7 bases. This CDR3 region has 14 residues. Germline V gene data show CDR1 as SGHTA and CDR2 as FQGTGA. V trimming: 1 base; J trimming: 4 bases; junction bases outside the gene matches: 3. The CDR3 DNA sequence: TGTGCCAGCAGCTTAAGACAGGGTGGCACTGAAGCTTTCTTT. Translation gives CASSLRQGGTEAFF.

The chain uses TRBV11-3 and TRBJ2-2; possible D gene TRBD2, 7 bases. The CDR3 loop spans 17 amino acids. The germline gives CDR1 SGHNT, CDR2 YENEEA. V dropped 4 bases and J dropped 4 bases, with 19 bases sitting between them. CDR3 protein: CASSSPLGGHSTGELFF. The CDR3 nucleotides read TGTGCCAGCAGCTCCCCCCTGGGGGGGCATAGCACCGGGGAGCTGTTTTTT.

This sequence joins TRBV28 and TRBJ1-2; D might be TRBD1 (6 bases). This CDR3 comprises 14 residues. V was pared by 5 bases and J by 4 bases, with 14 bases between. Germline CDR1 and CDR2: MDHEN and SYDVKM. The CDR3 sequence is CASSHATGSYGYTF. For the CDR3, the DNA is TGTGCCAGCAGTCACGCGACAGGAAGCTATGGCTACACCTTC.

The rearrangement links TRBV15 to TRBJ1-5, with TRBD1 matching over 7 bases. Losses at the gene ends were 2 bases for V and 3 bases for J; bases not matched to a gene: 7. Per the germline V gene, CDR1 is LNHNV and CDR2 is YYDKDF (reference sequence). This CDR3 comprises 16 residues. The CDR3 coding sequence is TGTGCCACCAGCAGACCCGGCGACAGGGACAATCAGCCCCAGCATTTT. It specifies CATSRPGDRDNQPQHF. The full variable domain, completed using reference TRBV15 and TRBJ1-5, is DAMVIQNPRYQVTQFGKPVTLSCSQTLNHNVMYWYQQKSSQAPKLLFHYYDKDFNNEADTPDNFQSRRPNTSFCFLDIRSPGLGDTAMYLCATSRPGDRDNQPQHFGDGTRLSIL.

The chain has TRBV3-1 (or the pseudogene TRBV3-2) and TRBJ1-2; no definite D call. V lost 3 bases to trimming and J lost 7 bases, with 6 bases between them. The CDR3 has 11 residues. Germline lookup yields CDR1 LGHDT and CDR2 YNNKEL (reference sequence). CDR3 sequence: CASSQQAGYTF. The CDR3 DNA follows: TGTGCCAGCAGCCAGCAGGCTGGCTACACCTTC.

This rearrangement joins TRBV11-3 to TRBJ2-7; 7 nucleotides align to TRBD1. V dropped 5 bases and J dropped 2; count of bases not matched to a gene: 9. This CDR3 is built from 15 residues. CDR1 and CDR2 (germline): SGHNT, YENEEA. The CDR3 is CASSLGGQTPYEQYF. The CDR3 coding sequence is TGTGCCAGCAGCCTAGGGGGACAGACCCCCTACGAGCAGTACTTC.

This sequence joins TRBV7-6 and TRBJ2-1; 7 bases map to TRBD2. The length of the CDR3 is 16 residues. V lost 5 bases to trimming and J lost 9 bases; unmatched junction nucleotides: 16. Per the germline V gene, CDR1 is SGHVS and CDR2 is FNYEAQ. The CDR3 sequence is CASSKSIGEGRGEQFF. CDR3 sequence (DNA): TGTGCCAGCAGCAAATCAATCGGGGAGGGAAGAGGTGAGCAGTTCTTC.

The table lists this clone with a few counts. The chain recombines TRBV10-3 with TRBJ1-3, with D hard to call. V was cut by 10 bases and J by 8 bases, with 18 bases left in between. Germline V gene lookup returns CDR1 ENHRY and CDR2 SYGVKD. The CDR3 sequence is 13 residues long. CDR3 protein: CATVSGMVDTIYF. DNA of the CDR3: TGTGCCACGGTATCGGGGATGGTCGACACCATATATTTT.